The sequence of this T cell receptor beta chain was determined in a study of blood T cell repertoires in COVID-19. Study at large: Acute and convalescent COVID-19 specimens originated in the United States, Italy and Spain. T cells, B-cell-depleted T cells, or PBMCs provided the cDNA or gDNA that served as material.

In the authors' methods: From reference gene primer amplification, estimates of nucleated cell counts were derived. Sequenced by immunoSEQ multiplex PCR; TCRdb stores in-frame clones only, minus some. D and trimming were read from the DNA, whereas the V and J calls and clone size are those reported in that table. The sample records about 68,000 clones, approximately 88% being singletons. From germline, CDR1 is MNHNY and CDR2 SVGAGI (reference sequence). This CDR3 comprises 13 residues. The germline V and J ends were trimmed by 7 bases and 5 bases, with 12 bases remaining between them. This sequence originates from a man aged 45-65 years with active COVID-19. Sample: peripheral blood. The chain carries TRBV6-6 and TRBJ1-5; tentative D call: TRBD1 (6 bases). CDR3 DNA sequence: TGTGCCAGCAACCTCGAGGGGGATCAGCCCCAGCATTTT. Protein: CASNLEGDQPQHF.